Included here is one T cell receptor beta chain sequence, with context. The antigen is unknown. These patients, aged 18 to 65, had recently diagnosed hyperthyroidism lasting under 2 months. Amplification of TCR beta CDR3 regions was performed using RNA transcripts as template. Carried out on the TCR CDR3, a first-round RT-PCR used the HTBI primer set. MiXCR was run by TCRdb on the multiplex PCR reads, yielding one entry per CDR3 protein. Of 400,000 to 600,000 distinct CDR3 sequences listed, 20% are singletons. These data come from a study of T cells in Graves' hyperthyroidism and ophthalmopathy. Overall study context: Before treatment of any kind, peripheral blood was taken at initial diagnosis.

Findings and limits, study-wide: A median about 7 months before onset, the model predicted ophthalmopathy. Appearing also in blood were most of the thyroid clonotypes expanded above 0.001.

This CDR3 is built from 13 residues. V was clipped by 1 base and J by 6 bases, with 9 bases between them. Germline CDR1 is SEHNR and CDR2 is FQNEAQ (reference sequence). The V gene is TRBV7-9, the J gene TRBJ1-1; D not resolved. Material for sequencing was blood. This receptor was taken from a young man with Graves' hyperthyroidism. The CDR3 coding sequence is TGTGCCAGCAGCTTAGGGGAATTGGCTGAAGCTTTCTTT. It is translated as CASSLGELAEAFF. Based on the CDR3 plus reference TRBV7-9 and TRBJ1-1, the full variable domain is DTGVSQNPRHKITKRGQNVTFRCDPISEHNRLYWYRQTLGQGPEFLTYFQNEAQLEKSRLLSDRFSAERPKGSFSTLEIQRTEQGDSAMYLCASSLGELAEAFFGQGTRLTVV.